The 11 T cell receptor beta chains listed next were all sequenced from one sample in a study of blood T cell repertoires in COVID-19. TCRdb's table, derived via immunoSEQ multiplex PCR, lists solely in-frame clones and lacks some. The sample lists about 160,000 clones, roughly 93% seen once, with roughly 2.3% in the top ten. The specimen sequenced was peripheral blood. The receptors shown here come from a man younger than 30 with acute or convalescent COVID-19.

This clone was counted once. Here the CDR3 DNA reads TGCGCCAGCAGCGCAGGGGTACTAGCGAATGAGCAGTTCTTC. Translated: CASSAGVLANEQFF. The chain employs TRBV10-1 and TRBJ2-1; maybe TRBD2 (7 bases). The CDR3 covers 14 residues. The germline gives CDR1 WNHNN, CDR2 SYGVQD (reference sequence). V lost 6 bases and J 7 bases, leaving 16 bases between the germline ends.

This clone was found once. The gene calls are TRBV9 and TRBJ2-5; TRBD2 matches 9 bases. Germline V gives CDR1 SGDLS, CDR2 YYNGEE. The CDR3 loop spans 16 amino acids. With V trimmed by 0 bases and J by 4 bases, 7 bases remained unmatched. The CDR3 region has the DNA TGTGCCAGCAGCGTAGGGGTAGCGGGGGTTGTAGAGACCCAGTACTTC. Its protein is CASSVGVAGVVETQYF.

The genes are TRBV28 and TRBJ2-7; 9 bases align to TRBD1. This CDR3 has 15 amino acids. Per germline, CDR1 MDHEN and CDR2 SYDVKM. V gave up 6 bases and J gave up 1 base; unmatched junction bases: 7. CDR3 DNA sequence: TGTGCCAGCAGCACTGGACAGGGGATTTCCTACGAGCAGTACTTC. It codes for CASSTGQGISYEQYF.

In its sample, this clone was seen once. At one of its ends the junction is not consistent with the germline gene, which may arise from a read error. V usage is TRBV20-1 and J usage is TRBJ1-4; 7 bases agree with TRBD1. The CDR3 totals 15 residues. The germline gives CDR1 DFQATT, CDR2 SNEGSKA (reference sequence). CDR3 nucleotides: TGCAGCGCTAGTATTTGGAGGGGGCCGAATGAAAAACTGTTTTTT. It translates to CSASIWRGPNEKLFF.

This clone occurred a few times. The CDR3 sequence is CASSLGQGPGANVLTF. CDR3 sequence (DNA): TGTGCCAGCAGCTTAGGACAGGGACCTGGGGCCAACGTCCTGACTTTC. This sequence joins TRBV11-2 and TRBJ2-6; 7 positions agree with TRBD1. Per the germline V gene, CDR1 is SGHAT and CDR2 is FQNNGV. V gave up 1 base and J gave up 2 bases; unmatched junction bases: 2. CDR3 length equals 16 residues.

This rearrangement joins TRBV24-1 to TRBJ2-5, with D perhaps TRBD1 (6 bases). The V gene's germline CDR1 is KGHDR and CDR2 SFDVKD. The germline V and J ends were trimmed by 4 bases and 1 base, with 12 bases remaining between them. The CDR3 runs 15 residues. CDR3 coding DNA: TGTGCCACCAGTGACCCAGGGGTTAGCCAAGAGACCCAGTACTTC. As protein: CATSDPGVSQETQYF.

The chain has TRBV19 and TRBJ1-1; D is unclear. The CDR3 totals 16 residues. V was trimmed by 6 bases and J by 5 bases, leaving 22 bases between them. The germline gives CDR1 LNHDA, CDR2 SQIVND (reference sequence). The CDR3 region is CASSLRLRGRDTEAFF. In DNA form, the CDR3 reads TGTGCCAGTAGCCTTCGTCTCAGAGGGAGAGATACTGAAGCTTTCTTT.

This clone occurred once. The chain employs TRBV5-5 and TRBJ2-7; no clear D. The V and J ends lost 0 bases and 5 bases respectively, with 12 bases between them. From germline, CDR1 is SGHKS and CDR2 YYEKEE (reference sequence). The CDR3 runs to 14 residues. Here the CDR3 DNA reads TGTGCCAGCAGCTTGGACATCCTAGTCAACGAGCAGTACTTC. Translated, it gives CASSLDILVNEQYF.

The chain is built from TRBV7-9 and TRBJ1-5; TRBD1 matches at 8 bases. The V segment lost 0 bases and the J segment 0 bases; nucleotides outside the gene matches: 4. This CDR3 region has 17 residues. Germline V gene sequence: CDR1 SEHNR, CDR2 FQNEAQ (reference sequence). The CDR3 DNA follows: TGTGCCAGCAGCTTAGCCGGGACAGGAGATAGCAATCAGCCCCAGCATTTT. It yields the protein CASSLAGTGDSNQPQHF.

V usage is TRBV11-2 and J usage is TRBJ1-1; the D gene is possibly TRBD1 (6 bases). Per germline, CDR1 SGHAT and CDR2 FQNNGV. The CDR3 runs to 17 residues. Trimming took 1 base from V and 5 from J, leaving 20 bases between them. The CDR3 region has the DNA TGTGCCAGCAGCTTAGTTGGGTCAGGGCAGGGGCAAACTGAAGCTTTCTTT. Residues: CASSLVGSGQGQTEAFF.

The J gene is TRBJ2-1, the V gene TRBV14; D unresolved. This CDR3 has 15 residues. Trimming left V 0 bases short and J 3 bases short, with 9 bases between. Germline V CDR1 and CDR2: SGHDN, FVKESK. CDR3 in amino acids: CASSQEGSHYNEQFF. CDR3 DNA: TGTGCCAGCAGCCAAGAGGGCAGTCACTACAATGAGCAGTTCTTC.